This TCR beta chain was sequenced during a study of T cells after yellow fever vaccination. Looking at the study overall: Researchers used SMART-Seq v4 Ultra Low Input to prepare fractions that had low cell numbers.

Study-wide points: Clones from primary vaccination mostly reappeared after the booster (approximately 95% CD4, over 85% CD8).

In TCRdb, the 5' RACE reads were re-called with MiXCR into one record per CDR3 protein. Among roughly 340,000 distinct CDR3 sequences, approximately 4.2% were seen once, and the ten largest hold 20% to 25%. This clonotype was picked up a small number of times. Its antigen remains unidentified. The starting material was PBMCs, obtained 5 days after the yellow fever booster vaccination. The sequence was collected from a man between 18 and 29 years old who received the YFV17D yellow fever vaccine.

CDR3 amino acids: CATSDTGQETNTGELFF. CDR3 coding DNA: TGTGCCACCAGTGATACCGGACAGGAGACGAACACCGGGGAGCTGTTTTTT. The chain employs TRBV24-1 and TRBJ2-2; 7 bases align to TRBD1. Trimming cost V 3 bases and J 0 bases; bases outside gene matches: 6. The CDR3 is made up of 17 amino acids. Germline CDR1 KGHDR, CDR2 SFDVKD.